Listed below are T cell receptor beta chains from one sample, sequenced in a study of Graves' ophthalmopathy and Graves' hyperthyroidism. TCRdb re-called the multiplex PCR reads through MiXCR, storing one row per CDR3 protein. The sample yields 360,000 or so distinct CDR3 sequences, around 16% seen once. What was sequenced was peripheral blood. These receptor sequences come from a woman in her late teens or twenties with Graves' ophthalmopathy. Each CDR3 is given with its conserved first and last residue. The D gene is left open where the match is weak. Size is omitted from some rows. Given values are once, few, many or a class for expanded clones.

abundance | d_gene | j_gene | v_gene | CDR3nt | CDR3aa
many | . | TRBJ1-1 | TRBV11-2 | TGTGCCAGCAGCTTTACCCAGGGGATGAACACTGAAGCTTTCTTT | CASSFTQGMNTEAFF
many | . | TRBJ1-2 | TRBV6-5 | TGTGCCAGCAGTTACATCCTGAACGAGAGGGATGGCTACACCTTC | CASSYILNERDGYTF
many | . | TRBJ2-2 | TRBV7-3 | TGTGCCAGCAGCCGGCAGGCCGGGGAGCTGTTTTTT | CASSRQAGELFF
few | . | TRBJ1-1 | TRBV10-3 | TGTGCCATCGGACAAAGGAACACTGAAGCTTTCTTT | CAIGQRNTEAFF
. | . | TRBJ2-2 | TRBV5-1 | TGCGCCAGCAGCGAGGCGACCGGGGAGCTGTTTTTT | CASSEATGELFF
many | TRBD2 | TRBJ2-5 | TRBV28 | TGTGCCAGCAGAGCGGGACTGAAGATTAAAGAGACCCAGTACTTC | CASRAGLKIKETQYF
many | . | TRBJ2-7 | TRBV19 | TGTGCCAGACGGATCCGCTTGGGCCTGTCCTACGAGCAGTACTTC | CARRIRLGLSYEQYF
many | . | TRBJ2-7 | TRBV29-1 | TGCAGCGTTGGGGTGAAAGGGGCATCATACGAGCAGTACTTC | CSVGVKGASYEQYF
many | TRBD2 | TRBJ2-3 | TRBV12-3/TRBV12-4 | TGTGCCAGCACCTGGGGAGCGGGAGTGGGCACAGATACGCAGTATTTT | CASTWGAGVGTDTQYF
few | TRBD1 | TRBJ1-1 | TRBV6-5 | TGTGCCAGCAGTTACGAGGGGGCCGAAGCTTTCTTT | CASSYEGAEAFF
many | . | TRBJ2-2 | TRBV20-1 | TGCAGTGCTAGAGATGCGAGGAAGGACACGAACACCGGGGAGCTGTTTTTT | CSARDARKDTNTGELFF
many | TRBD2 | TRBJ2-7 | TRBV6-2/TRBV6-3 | TGTGCCAGCAGTTACCCCTCTAGCGGGAGTAGATACGAGCAGTACTTC | CASSYPSSGSRYEQYF
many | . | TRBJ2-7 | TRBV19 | TGTGCCAGTAGTATGCAGGGCTCCTACGAGCAGTACTTC | CASSMQGSYEQYF
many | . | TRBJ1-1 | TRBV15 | TGTGCCACCAGCAGAGATCGAATGGACCATGAAGCTTTCTTT | CATSRDRMDHEAFF